This TCR beta chain is from a study of blood T cell repertoires in COVID-19. Looking at the study overall: Samples of COVID-19 (acute and convalescent) were obtained from the United States, Italy and Spain. PBMCs, B-cell-depleted T cells, or T cells were the source of the cDNA or gDNA that made up the material.

Authors' methods: For nucleated cells, counts were estimated from reference gene primer amplification. Using immunoSEQ multiplex PCR, the repertoire was profiled, and TCRdb retains in-frame clones only, with some absent. The V and J calls and clone size are taken from that table; D and trimming were inferred from the DNA. This sample carries more than 150,000 clones, roughly 80% of them seen once, and the ten largest clones take around 6.5%. From germline, CDR1 is SNHLY and CDR2 FYNNEI. After removal of 7 bases from V and 2 bases from J, the junction contained 8 bases not matched to a gene. This CDR3 region has 14 residues. This clone has only a few counts.

The sample comprised peripheral blood. The V and J genes are TRBV2 and TRBJ2-7, with TRBD1 identical over 7 bases. The receptor was derived from a woman in her 40s with acute or convalescent COVID-19. CDR3 DNA sequence: TGTGCCAGCAAAAGAGACAGGGAAACCTACGAGCAGTACTTC. This encodes CASKRDRETYEQYF.